The rows below give T cell receptor beta chains drawn from one sample of a study of cytomegalovirus exposure and HLA in healthy donors. Generated by immunoSEQ multiplex PCR, the TCRdb table keeps only in-frame clones and is missing some. The table records about 130,000 clones, roughly 89% of them present only once. Input material: PBMCs. Receptor source: a woman aged 18-29 years in good health and CMV-seropositive. The CDR3 runs from the conserved cysteine through the conserved F or W. Each record gives: J gene, V gene, clone size, D gene, CDR3 protein, CDR3 DNA. A D gene is named only where the DNA matches it firmly. Not every row has a clone size; where given, it reads once, few, many or a size class.

TRBJ2-2 | TRBV28 | - | - | CASSVGRIGNTGELFF | TGTGCCAGCAGCGTGGGGCGAATAGGGAACACCGGGGAGCTGTTTTTT
TRBJ1-6 | TRBV19 | - | - | CASCQQGNSPLHF | TGTGCCAGTTGTCAGCAGGGAAATTCACCCCTCCACTTT
TRBJ1-2 | TRBV19 | - | TRBD1 | CASSPGQAFYGYTF | TGTGCCAGTAGTCCCGGACAGGCCTTCTATGGCTACACCTTC
TRBJ1-2 | TRBV27 | - | - | CASSFIIVGGARGYTF | TGTGCCAGCAGTTTTATTATTGTGGGGGGGGCGCGTGGCTACACCTTC
TRBJ2-1 | TRBV15 | - | - | CATSRKRGGTSSYNEQFF | TGTGCCACCAGCAGAAAAAGGGGAGGGACATCCTCCTACAATGAGCAGTTCTTC
TRBJ2-7 | TRBV6-1 | - | - | CASSLTGSYSYEQYF | TGTGCCAGCAGTCTTACAGGGTCCTACTCCTACGAGCAGTACTTC
TRBJ1-3 | TRBV15 | - | TRBD1 | CATSRGTGAGNTIYF | TGTGCCACCAGCCGGGGGACAGGCGCTGGAAACACCATATATTTT
TRBJ2-7 | TRBV7-9 | - | TRBD1 | CASSSTGVGYEQYF | TGTGCCAGCAGCTCGACAGGGGTCGGATACGAGCAGTACTTC
TRBJ1-5 | TRBV30 | - | TRBD1 | CAWSRQGEGRNQPQHF | TGTGCCTGGAGTAGACAGGGAGAGGGTCGAAACCAGCCCCAGCATTTT
TRBJ2-3 | TRBV6-7 | - | - | CASSYLLEGPLTDTQYF | TGTGCCAGCAGTTACTTGCTGGAGGGACCTCTCACAGATACGCAGTATTTT
TRBJ1-3 | TRBV7-8 | - | - | CASRQNPGSGNTIYF | TGTGCCAGCAGACAAAATCCGGGCTCTGGAAACACCATATATTTT
TRBJ2-1 | TRBV2 | - | TRBD1 | CASSDRTGYNEQFF | TGTGCCAGCAGTGACAGGACAGGCTACAATGAGCAGTTCTTC
TRBJ2-3 | TRBV9 | - | TRBD1 | CASSAKGGLSTDTQYF | TGTGCCAGCAGCGCGAAAGGGGGCCTGAGCACAGATACGCAGTATTTT
TRBJ2-5 | TRBV7-9 | once | - | CASSPDIKGETQYF | TGTGCCAGCAGCCCGGACATCAAGGGGGAGACCCAGTACTTC
TRBJ1-1 | TRBV18 | - | TRBD1 | CASSPELSGTGRTEAFF | TGTGCCAGCTCACCGGAGCTTTCAGGGACAGGGAGGACTGAAGCTTTCTTT
TRBJ2-3 | TRBV5-4 | - | - | CASSLVASTDTQYF | TGTGCCAGCAGCTTGGTAGCGAGCACAGATACGCAGTATTTT
TRBJ1-3 | TRBV13 | - | TRBD1 | CASSFTGTGSGNTIYF | TGTGCCAGCAGCTTCACCGGGACAGGCTCTGGAAACACCATATATTTT
TRBJ1-6 | TRBV25-1 | - | - | CASRGLSPSPLHF | TGTGCCAGCCGGGGACTCTCTCCTTCACCCCTCCACTTT
TRBJ2-5 | TRBV5-1 | - | - | CASSLGQRQETQYF | TGCGCCAGCAGCCTAGGACAGAGGCAAGAGACCCAGTACTTC
TRBJ2-3 | TRBV6-1 | - | TRBD1 | CASRVGQGPTDTQYF | TGTGCCAGCAGAGTAGGACAGGGCCCCACAGATACGCAGTATTTT
TRBJ2-1 | TRBV7-8 | - | - | CASSLAGAQFF | TGTGCCAGCAGCCTCGCGGGGGCGCAGTTCTTC
TRBJ2-3 | TRBV7-9 | once | TRBD2 | CASSYMGGGTDTQYF | TGTGCCAGCAGCTATATGGGGGGGGGCACAGATACGCAGTATTTT
TRBJ1-4 | TRBV7-9 | - | TRBD1 | CASSTPRGQIATNEKLFF | TGTGCCAGCAGCACCCCCCGGGGACAGATTGCAACTAATGAAAAACTGTTTTTT